This TCR beta chain emerged from a study of T cells after yellow fever vaccination. Across the study: Preparation of the low-cell-number fractions used SMART-Seq v4 Ultra Low Input.

TCRdb re-analysed the 5' RACE reads in MiXCR, keeping a single row per CDR3 protein. The table includes 350,000 to 450,000 distinct CDR3 sequences, 6.2% detected once. The V end lost 4 bases, the J end lost 7 bases, and 5 bases lay between the germline ends. CDR3 length: 11 amino acids. This clonotype occurred many times. The sequence was collected from a man aged 25-45 years who received the YFV17D yellow fever vaccine. This chain connects TRBV12-3 or TRBV12-4 to TRBJ1-5; TRBD1 is a possible D gene (5 bases). The sample consisted of PBMCs, taken 5 days after the yellow fever booster vaccination. CDR3 region: CASSWGQPQHF. CDR3 nucleotide sequence: TGTGCCAGCAGTTGGGGGCAGCCCCAGCATTTT.